The clone carrying this TCR beta chain occurred once. This sample is part of a study of blood T cell repertoires in COVID-19. Study-wide background: Material from acute and convalescent COVID-19 was sourced from the United States, Italy and Spain.

Produced via immunoSEQ multiplex PCR; TCRdb's table is partial and in-frame only. The data contain approximately 220,000 clones, 89% of them seen just once; the ten biggest clones take up around 4.2%. The CDR3 runs 17 residues. J lost 0 bases, V lost 4 bases, and 8 bases had no gene match. Germline CDR1 and CDR2: SNHLY and FYNNEI. Sequenced sample: PBMCs or T cells enriched from blood (not recorded which). The receptor's source is a woman aged 25 to 39 with acute COVID-19. V gene TRBV2 combines with J gene TRBJ2-2; 7 nucleotides align to TRBD2. The CDR3 region has the DNA TGTGCCAGCAGTGGTTCTCCGGGGACTACGAACACCGGGGAGCTGTTTTTT. Protein: CASSGSPGTTNTGELFF.